This TCR beta chain was sequenced during a study of cytotoxic CD8 clonotypes in ibrutinib-treated CLL. Study background: Partial responses numbered around 24 and complete responses 2; after a median around 63 months, roughly 14 stayed remitted and 12 progressed. On average, roughly 94,000 productive rearrangements and just over 250,000 productive templates per sample. Findings of the study overall: At progression, clonality fell back toward baseline after rising at ibrutinib response.

This clone appeared many times. The antigen remains undetermined. The table came from immunoSEQ multiplex PCR; TCRdb's copy has only in-frame clones and leaves some out. The data contain tens of thousands of clones, around half of them singletons. Germline V gene sequence: CDR1 MRHNA, CDR2 SNTAGT. The CDR3 runs 14 residues. The V segment lost 0 bases and the J segment 5 bases; nucleotides outside the gene matches: 3. The rearrangement joins TRBV6-4 to TRBJ1-2; TRBD1 aligns across 7 bases. This TCR derives from a human donor with chronic lymphocytic leukemia. Material: PBMCs, obtained after 12 months of ibrutinib treatment. The CDR3 nucleotides are TGTGCCAGCAGTGACTCGGCAGGGGGTTATGGCTACACCTTC. It codes for CASSDSAGGYGYTF.